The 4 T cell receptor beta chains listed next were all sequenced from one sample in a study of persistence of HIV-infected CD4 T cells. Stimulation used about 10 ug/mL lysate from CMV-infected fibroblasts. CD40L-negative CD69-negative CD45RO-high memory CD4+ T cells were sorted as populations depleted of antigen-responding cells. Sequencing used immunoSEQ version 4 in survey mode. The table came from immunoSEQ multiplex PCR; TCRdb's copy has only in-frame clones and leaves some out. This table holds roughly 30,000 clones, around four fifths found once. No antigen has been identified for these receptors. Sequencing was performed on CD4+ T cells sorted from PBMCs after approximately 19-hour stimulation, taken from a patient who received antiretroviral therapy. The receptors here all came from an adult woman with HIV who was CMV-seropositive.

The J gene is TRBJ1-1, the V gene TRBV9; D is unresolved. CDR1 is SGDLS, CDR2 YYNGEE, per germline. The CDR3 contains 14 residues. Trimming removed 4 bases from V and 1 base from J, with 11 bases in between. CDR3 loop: CASSPTIRNTEAFF. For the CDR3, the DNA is TGTGCCAGCAGCCCGACAATCAGGAACACTGAAGCTTTCTTT.

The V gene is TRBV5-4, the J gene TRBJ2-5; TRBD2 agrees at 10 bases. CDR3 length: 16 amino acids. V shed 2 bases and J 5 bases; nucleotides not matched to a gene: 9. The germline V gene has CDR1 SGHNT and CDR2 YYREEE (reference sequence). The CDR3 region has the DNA TGTGCCAGCAGCTTAAAGCGGGGGGGCCGGGAGGAGACCCAGTACTTC. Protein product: CASSLKRGGREETQYF.

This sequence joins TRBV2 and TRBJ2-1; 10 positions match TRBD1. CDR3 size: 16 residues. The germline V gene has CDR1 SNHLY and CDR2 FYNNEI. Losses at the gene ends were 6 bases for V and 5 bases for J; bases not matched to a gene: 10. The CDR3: CASSPDRGLTDNEQFF. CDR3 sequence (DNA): TGTGCCAGCAGCCCCGACAGGGGGCTTACGGACAATGAGCAGTTCTTC. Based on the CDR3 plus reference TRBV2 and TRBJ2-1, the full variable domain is EPEVTQTPSHQVTQMGQEVILRCVPISNHLYFYWYRQILGQKVEFLVSFYNNEISEKSEIFDDQFSVERPDGSNFTLKIRSTKLEDSAMYFCASSPDRGLTDNEQFFGPGTRLTVL.

This CDR3 is CATPGRDIQYF. The CDR3 DNA is TGTGCCACCCCGGGTCGGGACATTCAGTACTTC. V and J are TRBV24-1 and TRBJ2-4; the D is unclear. Germline CDR1 reads KGHDR; CDR2 reads SFDVKD. Trimming shortened V by 9 bases and J by 8 bases, and 10 bases separated the two germline ends. The CDR3 totals 11 residues.